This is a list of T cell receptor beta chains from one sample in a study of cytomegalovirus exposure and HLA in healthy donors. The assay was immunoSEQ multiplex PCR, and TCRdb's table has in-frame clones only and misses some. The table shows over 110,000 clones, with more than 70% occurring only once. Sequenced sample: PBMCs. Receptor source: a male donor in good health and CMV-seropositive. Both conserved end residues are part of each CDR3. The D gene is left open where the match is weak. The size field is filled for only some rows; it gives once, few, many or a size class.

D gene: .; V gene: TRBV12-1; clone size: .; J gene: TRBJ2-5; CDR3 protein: CASSLGLAGHQETQYF; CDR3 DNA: TGTGCCAGCAGCTTGGGACTAGCGGGGCATCAAGAGACCCAGTACTTC
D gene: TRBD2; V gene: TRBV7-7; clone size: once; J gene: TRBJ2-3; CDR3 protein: CASSLEVSGRAADTQYF; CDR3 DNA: TGTGCTAGCAGTCTGGAGGTCAGCGGGAGGGCGGCAGATACGCAGTATTTT
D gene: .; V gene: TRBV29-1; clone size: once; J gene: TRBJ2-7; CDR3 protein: CSVVRNNYEQYF; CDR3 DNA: TGCAGCGTTGTGAGAAATAACTACGAGCAGTACTTC
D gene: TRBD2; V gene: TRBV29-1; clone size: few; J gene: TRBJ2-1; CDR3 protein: CSVGGLAGSSSYNEQFF; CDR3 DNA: TGCAGCGTTGGTGGACTAGCGGGGTCGAGCTCCTACAATGAGCAGTTCTTC
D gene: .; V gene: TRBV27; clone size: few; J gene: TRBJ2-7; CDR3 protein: CAIGPPDSYEQYF; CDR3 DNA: TGTGCCATCGGCCCCCCAGACAGCTACGAGCAGTACTTC
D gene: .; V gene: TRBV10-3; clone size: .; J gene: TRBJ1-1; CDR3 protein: CAIKDRQGNTEAFF; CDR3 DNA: TGTGCCATCAAGGACCGGCAGGGGAACACTGAAGCTTTCTTT
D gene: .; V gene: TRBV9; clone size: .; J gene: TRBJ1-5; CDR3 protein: CASSVQGNQPQHF; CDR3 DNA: TGTGCCAGCAGCGTACAGGGGAATCAGCCCCAGCATTTT
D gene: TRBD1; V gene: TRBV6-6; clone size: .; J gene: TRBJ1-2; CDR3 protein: CASGGLGDRVGYTF; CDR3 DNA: TGTGCCAGCGGTGGTTTGGGGGACAGGGTTGGCTACACCTTC
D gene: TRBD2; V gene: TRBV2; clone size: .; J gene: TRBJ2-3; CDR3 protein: CASSGNTDTQYF; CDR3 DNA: TGTGCCAGTAGCGGGAACACAGATACGCAGTATTTT
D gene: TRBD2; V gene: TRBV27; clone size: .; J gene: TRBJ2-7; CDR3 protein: CASSSLAGRSYEQYF; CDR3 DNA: TGTGCCAGCAGTTCTCTAGCGGGGCGTTCCTACGAGCAGTACTTC
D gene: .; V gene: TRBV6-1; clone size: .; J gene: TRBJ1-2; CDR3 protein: CASSEGGYGYTF; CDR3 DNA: TGTGCCAGCAGTGAAGGAGGGTATGGCTACACCTTC
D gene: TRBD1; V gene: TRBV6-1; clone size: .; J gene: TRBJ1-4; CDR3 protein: CASRKGALNEKLFF; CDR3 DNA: TGTGCCAGCCGAAAGGGGGCGCTCAATGAAAAACTGTTTTTT
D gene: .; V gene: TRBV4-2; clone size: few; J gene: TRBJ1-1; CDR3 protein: CASSQARASTEAFF; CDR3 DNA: TGTGCCAGCAGCCAAGCCAGGGCGAGCACTGAAGCTTTCTTT
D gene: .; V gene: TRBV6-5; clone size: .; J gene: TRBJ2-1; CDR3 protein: CASTQGMANEQFF; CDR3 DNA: TGTGCCAGCACCCAGGGGATGGCCAATGAGCAGTTCTTC
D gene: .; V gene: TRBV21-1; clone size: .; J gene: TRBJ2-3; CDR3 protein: CASLGSLGHSTDTQYF; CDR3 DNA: TGTGCCAGCTTGGGAAGCCTAGGACATAGTACAGATACGCAGTATTTT
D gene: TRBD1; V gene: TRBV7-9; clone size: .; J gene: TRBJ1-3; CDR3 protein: CASSSWTGTGNTIYF; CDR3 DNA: TGTGCCAGCAGCTCCTGGACAGGGACGGGAAACACCATATATTTT
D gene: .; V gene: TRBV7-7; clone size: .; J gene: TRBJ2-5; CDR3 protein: CASSSGTGETQYF; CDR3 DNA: TGTGCTAGCAGTTCCGGGACTGGAGAGACCCAGTACTTC
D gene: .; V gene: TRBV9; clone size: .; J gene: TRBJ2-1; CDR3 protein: CASSVVRGGSYNEQFF; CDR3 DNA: TGTGCCAGCAGCGTAGTGCGGGGCGGTTCCTACAATGAGCAGTTCTTC
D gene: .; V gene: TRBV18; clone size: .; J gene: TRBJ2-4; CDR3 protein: CASSPPGQVLAKNIQYF; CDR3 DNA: TGTGCCAGCTCACCACCGGGCCAGGTACTAGCCAAAAACATTCAGTACTTC
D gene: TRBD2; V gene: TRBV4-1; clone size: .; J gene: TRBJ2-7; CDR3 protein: CASSRSGGTNSYEQYF; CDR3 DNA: TGCGCCAGCAGCCGTAGCGGGGGAACAAACTCCTACGAGCAGTACTTC
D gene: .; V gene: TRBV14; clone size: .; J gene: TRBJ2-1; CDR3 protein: CASSLRTDNEQFF; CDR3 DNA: TGTGCCAGCAGCCTCCGGACAGACAATGAGCAGTTCTTC
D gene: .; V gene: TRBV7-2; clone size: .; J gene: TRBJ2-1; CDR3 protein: CASSVLNSRRGIRYNEQFF; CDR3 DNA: TGTGCCAGCAGCGTACTTAATAGTAGAAGGGGTATAAGGTACAATGAGCAGTTCTTC
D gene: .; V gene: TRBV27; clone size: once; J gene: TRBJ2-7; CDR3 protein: CASSFGGLGGYEQYF; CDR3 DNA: TGTGCCAGCAGTTTTGGAGGGTTAGGCGGGTACGAGCAGTACTTC
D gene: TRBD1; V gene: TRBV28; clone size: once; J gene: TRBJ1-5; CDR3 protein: CASSGGQGISQPQHF; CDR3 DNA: TGTGCCAGCAGTGGGGGACAGGGCATTAGTCAGCCCCAGCATTTT
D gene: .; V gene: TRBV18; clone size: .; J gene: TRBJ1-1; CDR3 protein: CASSLAQGLNTEAFF; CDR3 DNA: TGTGCCAGCTCACTAGCACAGGGATTGAACACTGAAGCTTTCTTT
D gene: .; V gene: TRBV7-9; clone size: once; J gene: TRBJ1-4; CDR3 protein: CASSLAQVNEKLFF; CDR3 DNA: TGTGCCAGCAGCTTAGCTCAGGTTAATGAAAAACTGTTTTTT